This T cell receptor (beta chain) was obtained from a study of CD8 T cells in ankylosing spondylitis. This clonotype was detected a few times. What it binds is not known. Study findings and constraints: The study identified a TCR beta motif of roughly eight highly homologous variants that appeared characteristic of ankylosing spondylitis blood.

One entry per CDR3 protein, called by TCRdb with MiXCR from the 5' RACE reads. The sample holds hundreds of thousands of distinct CDR3 sequences, roughly a tenth seen once. This receptor was identified in a male donor with ankylosing spondylitis or in good health (not recorded which). Sequencing input: blood, either unsorted or a sorted T cell fraction (not recorded which).

CDR3 protein: CASSPWKNTGELFF. The CDR3 DNA reads as TGTGCCAGCAGCCCTTGGAAGAACACCGGGGAGCTGTTTTTT. The V call is TRBV9, the J call TRBJ2-2; D is unresolved. The V gene lost 4 bases and the J gene lost 1 base, with 8 bases spanning the gap. Per the germline V gene, CDR1 is SGDLS and CDR2 is YYNGEE. This CDR3 contains 14 residues.